This T cell receptor (beta chain) was captured in a study of blood T cell repertoires in COVID-19. Whole-study context: Acute and convalescent COVID-19 samples came from the United States, Italy and Spain. PBMCs, B-cell-depleted T cells, or T cells were the source of the cDNA or gDNA that made up the material.

Original analysis: Amplification of reference gene primers provided the estimated nucleated cell counts. Sequencing used immunoSEQ multiplex PCR; TCRdb keeps in-frame clones, though not all of them. From that table come the V and J calls and clone size; the DNA was used to work out D and trimming. The sample includes some 99,000 clones, about 80% of them seen just once. Per germline, CDR1 LNHDA and CDR2 SQIVND (reference sequence). The CDR3 spans 13 residues. Trimming left V 5 bases short and J 0 bases short, with 5 bases between. Sequenced: peripheral blood. The V and J genes are TRBV19 and TRBJ1-3; D is unclear. The sequence derives from a man in his 70s with acute or convalescent COVID-19. The CDR3 loop is CASSRVSGNTIYF. The CDR3 nucleotides read TGTGCCAGTAGTCGCGTCTCTGGAAACACCATATATTTT.